This T cell receptor (beta chain) is drawn from a study of T-cell reconstitution after alpha-beta-depleted transplantation in children (TCRdb year 2016). Background for the entire study: T-cell immune reconstitution after TCRalphabeta/CD19-depleted allogeneic hematopoietic cell transplantation in children was quantitatively tracked in the study by means of TCR repertoire profiling. The study at large found these results: In some patients, the high TCRbeta diversity seen at day 60 was put down to recipient T cells and intrathymic progenitors that had survived conditioning. About two months after transplant, the apparently early recovery of alphabetaT-cell counts reportedly depended on just several hundred clones that had expanded rapidly and came from non-depleted graft cells. Hyperexpanded clone frequencies declined over subsequent months; after one year, T-cell counts and TCRbeta diversity were mostly attributed to newly produced T cells.

Library preparation was by PCR. The instrument given in TCRdb is Illumina HiSeq 2500. To normalize quantification of the TCRbeta repertoire, the TCR libraries were built with molecular barcoding that relied on unique molecular identifiers. TCRdb applied fastp at Q25 and MiXCR to the public reads, then kept only in-frame beta chains. Records with the same CDR3 protein are collapsed into one entry carrying the most frequent genes and DNA. A total of 700,000 to 950,000 distinct CDR3 sequences appear in this sample, roughly 15% of them only once. In total, the top ten clones hold approximately 5% of the sample. The treatment or condition label here, explained by the study, means: allogeneic hematopoietic cell transplantation with graft depleted of TCRalphabeta T cells and CD19 B cells. Transplant recipients were children who received TCRalphabeta/CD19-depleted allogeneic hematopoietic cell grafts. As to this clonotype: The antigen it recognizes is unknown. Within one base of it there is no much larger clone, and no base qualities were kept.

Inclusive of the bounding cysteine and phenylalanine, the CDR3 is 14 residues long. CDR3 DNA only is kept here, 42 bases in frame from base 1. CDR1 SGHRS and CDR2 YFSETQ were looked up in the germline V gene. A distance of 14 bases separates the germline ends of V and J, which lose 4 bases and 4 bases respectively. The chain couples TRBV5-1 to TRBJ2-5; TRBD2 could be the D gene, as 7 bases match. This receptor was obtained from a male patient younger than 18 who had a stem cell transplant for acute lymphoblastic leukemia, so the T cells may come from the graft donor. The sample consisted of PBMCs, mostly from graft donor cells, taken 360 days after TCRalphabeta/CD19-depleted stem cell transplant. In nucleotide form, the sequence is TGCGCCAGCAGCAGGGGGGGGAAAGCAGAGACCCAGTACTTC. Protein translation: CASSRGGKAETQYF.